These 15 T cell receptor beta chains share one sample of origin, sequenced in a study of T cell changes during pregnancy in multiple sclerosis. Sequencing was performed with immunoSEQ multiplex PCR; in TCRdb, only in-frame clones are kept and a portion is missing. The sample lists over 30,000 clones, 80% to 90% seen once, with around 10% in the top ten. Source: CD8+ T cells from peripheral blood mononuclear cells, taken in the third trimester of pregnancy. The receptors originated from a female donor with multiple sclerosis, enrolled in a pregnancy study.

The J gene is TRBJ2-5, the V gene TRBV27; no firm D call. Trimming removed 4 bases from V and 5 bases from J, with 11 bases in between. Per the germline V gene, CDR1 is MNHEY and CDR2 is SMNVEV (reference sequence). The CDR3 contains 13 residues. The CDR3 region is CASSSRPGETQYF. The CDR3 DNA is TGTGCCAGCAGTTCGAGACCCGGGGAGACCCAGTACTTC.

This sequence joins TRBV7-9 and TRBJ2-1; TRBD1 might be the D (5 bases). Trimming shortened V by 1 base and J by 6 bases, and 13 bases separated the two germline ends. CDR1 is SEHNR and CDR2 is FQNEAQ in the germline V gene (reference sequence). CDR3 length: 15 residues. The CDR3 is CASSLVSRDGNEQFF. The CDR3 DNA reads TGTGCCAGCAGCTTAGTCTCCAGGGATGGCAATGAGCAGTTCTTC.

The J gene is TRBJ2-2, the V gene TRBV6-1; TRBD1 aligns across 8 bases. The CDR3 sequence is 17 residues long. The V gene's germline CDR1 is MNHNS and CDR2 SASEGT. V dropped 4 bases and J dropped 4; count of bases not matched to a gene: 11. CDR3 amino acids: CASSAPNMGQATGELFF. CDR3 coding DNA: TGTGCCAGCAGTGCCCCGAATATGGGACAGGCCACCGGGGAGCTGTTTTTT.

The rearrangement uses TRBV19 and TRBJ1-2; D not certain. V was clipped by 5 bases and J by 6 bases, with 19 bases between them. CDR3 length: 15 amino acids. The germline gives CDR1 LNHDA, CDR2 SQIVND (reference sequence). CDR3 coding DNA: TGTGCCAGTAGTGGTTATCTGGGAGGAGATAATGGCTACACCTTC. Translating it yields CASSGYLGGDNGYTF.

V and J are TRBV6-1 and TRBJ2-1, with a tentative D call TRBD1 (5 bases). Germline CDR1 and CDR2: MNHNS and SASEGT. V lost 3 bases and J 7 bases, leaving 7 bases between the germline ends. The CDR3 contains 12 residues. Here the CDR3 reads CASSDTGNEQFF. CDR3 DNA: TGTGCCAGCAGTGATACAGGTAATGAGCAGTTCTTC.

The chain joins TRBV6-5 to TRBJ2-1; weak D call: TRBD1 (5 bases). Germline V gene data show CDR1 as MNHEY and CDR2 as SVGAGI. The CDR3 sequence is 14 residues long. Trimming left V 2 bases short and J 3 bases short, with 8 bases between. CDR3 coding DNA: TGTGCCAGCAGTTACCAGGGTAACTACAATGAGCAGTTCTTC. Its translation is CASSYQGNYNEQFF.

The chain uses TRBV5-4 and TRBJ1-2; D not resolved. Trimming removed 1 base at V and 3 bases at J, with 13 bases between. Germline CDR1 is SGHNT and CDR2 is YYREEE (reference sequence). This CDR3 contains 15 residues. CDR3 nucleotides: TGTGCCAGCAGCTTGCGGAGGGAGGTGCACTATGGCTACACCTTC. Amino acid sequence: CASSLRREVHYGYTF.

V gene TRBV27 combines with J gene TRBJ2-3; 9 nucleotides line up with TRBD2. In germline, CDR1 is MNHEY, CDR2 SMNVEV (reference sequence). J gave up 1 base and V 6 bases, and 5 bases lay outside the gene matches. The CDR3 totals 15 residues. In DNA, the CDR3 is TGTGCCAGCAGCCCCCCTAGCGGGGGCACAGATACGCAGTATTTT. Its translation is CASSPPSGGTDTQYF.

This chain uses TRBV2 with TRBJ2-7, with D tentatively TRBD1 (5 bases). The CDR3 sequence is 13 residues long. Germline CDR1 and CDR2: SNHLY and FYNNEI. V shed 6 bases and J shed 5 bases, with 14 bases lying between them. In nucleotides, the CDR3 is TGTGCCAGCAGCGACCTGGGGCAGGACGAGCAGTACTTC. Its translation: CASSDLGQDEQYF.

The chain employs TRBV2 and TRBJ1-1; a weak D match, TRBD1 (6 bases). V was pared by 6 bases and J by 0 bases, with 11 bases between. The germline V gene encodes CDR1 SNHLY and CDR2 FYNNEI. The CDR3 contains 14 residues. CDR3 region: CASRDRLMNTEAFF. The CDR3, as DNA: TGTGCCAGCAGGGACAGACTTATGAACACTGAAGCTTTCTTT.

This clone was detected only a few times. This chain uses TRBV15 with TRBJ2-7; TRBD2 is a possible D gene (6 bases). The germline gives CDR1 LNHNV, CDR2 YYDKDF (reference sequence). This CDR3 spans 15 amino acids. V was trimmed by 1 base and J by 1 base, leaving 11 bases between them. The CDR3 DNA is TGTGCCACCAGCAGAGGAACTAGCCTTTCCTACGAGCAGTACTTC. Its protein product is CATSRGTSLSYEQYF. The full variable domain, in which reference TRBV15 and TRBJ2-7 provide the parts outside the CDR3, is DAMVIQNPRYQVTQFGKPVTLSCSQTLNHNVMYWYQQKSSQAPKLLFHYYDKDFNNEADTPDNFQSRRPNTSFCFLDIRSPGLGDTAMYLCATSRGTSLSYEQYFGPGTRLTVT.

The chain joins TRBV7-9 to TRBJ2-7; D ambiguous. Per germline, CDR1 SEHNR and CDR2 FQNEAQ (reference sequence). The CDR3 extends over 12 amino acids. V shed 5 bases and J shed 2 bases, with 7 bases lying between them. CDR3 coding DNA: TGTGCCAGCAGCAGAGATGCCTACGAGCAGTACTTC. Translated, it gives CASSRDAYEQYF.

The V call is TRBV5-4, the J call TRBJ2-1, with TRBD2 matching 7 bases. This CDR3 region has 14 residues. Unmatched junction bases numbered 5, after V lost 4 bases and J lost 4 bases. Germline lookup yields CDR1 SGHNT and CDR2 YYREEE (reference sequence). CDR3 sequence: CASSPRREYNEQFF. For the CDR3, the DNA is TGTGCCAGCAGCCCTCGGCGGGAGTACAATGAGCAGTTCTTC.

This clone was counted a single time. This chain joins TRBV9 and TRBJ2-6; D uncertain. This CDR3 has 15 residues. The V end lost 3 bases, the J end lost 1 base, and 8 bases lay between the germline ends. Germline assignment: CDR1 SGDLS and CDR2 YYNGEE. CDR3 region: CASSGPSSGANVLTF. CDR3 sequence (DNA): TGTGCCAGCAGCGGGCCTTCATCTGGGGCCAACGTCCTGACTTTC.

This rearrangement joins TRBV28 to TRBJ2-7, with 8 bases matching TRBD2. V lost 2 bases and J lost 3; bases outside the gene matches: 6. Germline loops: CDR1 MDHEN, CDR2 SYDVKM. This CDR3 spans 15 amino acids. CDR3 sequence (DNA): TGTGCCAGCAGTTTAGATGCCCGGGAGGGCTACGAGCAGTACTTC. This translates into CASSLDAREGYEQYF.